Sequencing of this TCR beta chain was carried out in a study of blood T cell repertoires in COVID-19. The CDR3 spans 17 residues. Trimming at V came to 2 bases and at J to 7 bases, leaving 11 bases not matched to a gene. CDR1 and CDR2 from the germline V gene are SGHTA and FQGNSA. Repertoires were generated with immunoSEQ multiplex PCR, while TCRdb's copy carries only in-frame clones and drops some. The data show approximately 79,000 clones, 80% seen once. The TCR sequence derives from a middle-aged man with COVID-19, enrolled during active disease. The V gene is TRBV7-2, the J gene TRBJ1-5; 10 bases map to TRBD1. Source material: peripheral blood. The DNA of the CDR3 is TGTGCCAGCAGCTTAAGTGGGACAGGGGCCCAAGGCCAGCCCCAGCATTTT. Translating gives CASSLSGTGAQGQPQHF.